These 2 T cell receptor beta chains came from one sample sequenced in a study of graft-versus-host responses after intestinal transplantation. Their specific antigens are unknown. TCRdb's table, derived via immunoSEQ multiplex PCR, lists solely in-frame clones and lacks some. This table holds 80,000 to 95,000 clones, about 88% found once. This material consisted of unstimulated CD4+ T cells sorted from spleen or lymph node cells, taken before transplant. The receptors originated from a human donor who was the organ donor for an intestinal transplant.

The CDR3 nucleotides read TGTGCCAGCCTGGGCAGGGGCTCGACCTTCGGGCAGTACTTC. It codes for CASLGRGSTFGQYF. The chain carries TRBV28 and TRBJ2-7, with D tentatively TRBD1 (6 bases). Germline values: CDR1 MDHEN, CDR2 SYDVKM. Trimming pared 8 bases from V and 9 bases from J, leaving 23 bases between. The CDR3 has 14 amino acids.

This clone was seen just once. V usage is TRBV5-4 and J usage is TRBJ2-5, with D maybe TRBD1 (6 bases). Germline-derived CDR1 and CDR2 are SGHNT and YYREEE (reference sequence). The length of the CDR3 is 14 residues. Trimming took off 0 bases at V and 9 bases at J, with 15 bases between the two ends. The DNA of the CDR3 is TGTGCCAGCAGCTTGGTAGCAGGGGTAAGGCCCCAGTACTTC. As protein: CASSLVAGVRPQYF.